These 14 T cell receptor beta chains were sequenced from one sample in a study of cytomegalovirus exposure and HLA in healthy donors. Primers included in the PCR were 60 Vbeta and 13 Jbeta primers. The data were produced by immunoSEQ multiplex PCR, yet TCRdb's version contains in-frame clones alone and is incomplete. The table records about 98,000 clones, 80% to 85% of them present only once. Sequencing used PBMCs. The receptors derive from a man aged 35-49 years in good health and CMV-seronegative.

J is TRBJ1-5 and V is TRBV27; D not resolved. Germline V gene sequence: CDR1 MNHEY, CDR2 SMNVEV (reference sequence). This CDR3 is 14 amino acids long. With 6 bases removed from V and 0 bases from J, the gap between germline ends came to 9 bases. CDR3 nucleotides: TGTGCCAGCAGGTATAGCTATAGCAATCAGCCCCAGCATTTT. It encodes CASRYSYSNQPQHF.

The V call is TRBV2, the J call TRBJ2-7; D is unclear. Germline values: CDR1 SNHLY, CDR2 FYNNEI. The CDR3 has 13 residues. Trimming left V 8 bases short and J 7 bases short, with 18 bases between. The DNA of the CDR3 is TGTGCCAGCCAATGGAGACCCCTGGAGGAGCAGTACTTC. Protein: CASQWRPLEEQYF. Complete variable domain (other parts from reference TRBV2 and TRBJ2-7): EPEVTQTPSHQVTQMGQEVILRCVPISNHLYFYWYRQILGQKVEFLVSFYNNEISEKSEIFDDQFSVERPDGSNFTLKIRSTKLEDSAMYFCASQWRPLEEQYFGPGTRLTVT.

The V call is TRBV9, the J call TRBJ2-1; 7 nucleotides agree with TRBD1. CDR3 size: 15 residues. J gave up 6 bases and V 3 bases, and 9 bases lay outside the gene matches. Germline V CDR1 and CDR2: SGDLS, YYNGEE. The CDR3 DNA follows: TGTGCCAGCAGCGCCGGACAGGCCGCTTCCAATGAGCAGTTCTTC. It yields the protein CASSAGQAASNEQFF.

V usage is TRBV19 and J usage is TRBJ2-1, with D perhaps matching TRBD2 (6 bases). The CDR3 has 13 amino acids. Trimming stripped 0 bases from V and 12 bases from J, with 12 bases between. In germline, CDR1 is LNHDA, CDR2 SQIVND (reference sequence). The chain's CDR3 is CASSIDRVGGQFF. The CDR3 nucleotides read TGTGCCAGTAGTATAGATCGAGTCGGGGGGCAGTTCTTC.

The chain uses TRBV4-1 and TRBJ1-1; 7 bases map to TRBD1. The germline V gene encodes CDR1 MGHRA and CDR2 YSYEKL. This CDR3 is built from 14 residues. The V gene end was trimmed by 3 bases and the J gene end by 5 bases; junction bases not matched to a gene: 6. The CDR3 region is CASSHRRGRTEAFF. CDR3 DNA: TGCGCCAGCAGCCACCGCAGGGGGAGGACTGAAGCTTTCTTT.

This chain joins TRBV7-2 and TRBJ1-5; no clear D. Germline values: CDR1 SGHTA, CDR2 FQGNSA. The CDR3 runs to 18 residues. V lost 1 base, J lost 1 base, and 17 bases lay in between. CDR3 protein: CASSLESRGMGSNQPQHF. CDR3 DNA sequence: TGTGCCAGCAGCTTAGAATCCCGGGGAATGGGCAGCAATCAGCCCCAGCATTTT.

J is TRBJ2-7 and V is TRBV2; D not resolved. The germline V gene encodes CDR1 SNHLY and CDR2 FYNNEI. Trimming removed 5 bases at V and 5 bases at J, with 10 bases between. The CDR3 is made up of 12 amino acids. The CDR3: CASSSPANEQYF. The CDR3 region has the DNA TGTGCCAGCAGTAGTCCCGCTAACGAGCAGTACTTC.

The chain employs TRBV6-5 and TRBJ1-2; D uncertain. Between the trimmed V and J ends, which lost 5 bases and 3 bases, there was a span of 16 bases. Germline V gives CDR1 MNHEY, CDR2 SVGAGI. The CDR3 runs 15 residues. The CDR3 loop is CASSPRRTQDYGYTF. In DNA form, the CDR3 reads TGTGCCAGCAGTCCCCGCAGGACTCAAGACTATGGCTACACCTTC.

The rearrangement joins TRBV2 to TRBJ1-5; 7 bases align to TRBD1. The CDR3 sequence is 14 residues long. Per the germline V gene, CDR1 is SNHLY and CDR2 is FYNNEI. The V gene end was trimmed by 6 bases and the J gene end by 3 bases; junction bases not matched to a gene: 5. The CDR3 loop reads CASRAGTVNQPQHF. The CDR3, as DNA: TGTGCCAGCAGAGCCGGGACAGTCAATCAGCCCCAGCATTTT.

This chain uses TRBV19 with TRBJ1-3, with 7 bases identical to TRBD1. Germline V gene data show CDR1 as LNHDA and CDR2 as SQIVND (reference sequence). CDR3 length: 14 amino acids. Unmatched junction bases numbered 9, after V lost 9 bases and J lost 4 bases. CDR3 loop: CASRTGVSGNTIYF. CDR3 sequence (DNA): TGTGCCAGCCGAACAGGGGTATCAGGAAACACCATATATTTT.

The chain combines TRBV18 with TRBJ1-6; tentatively, D is TRBD1 (5 bases). The CDR3 has 16 residues. Germline loops: CDR1 KGHSH, CDR2 LQKENI. V dropped 2 bases and J dropped 4 bases, with 12 bases sitting between them. DNA for the CDR3: TGTGCCAGCTCACCATTGGGGGGAGAATATAATTCACCCCTCCACTTT. As protein: CASSPLGGEYNSPLHF.

This chain links TRBV18 with TRBJ1-2, with D unresolved. The germline V gene has CDR1 KGHSH and CDR2 LQKENI. The CDR3 contains 12 residues. The V end was cut by 2 bases, the J end by 3 bases, with 4 bases between. In DNA, the CDR3 is TGTGCCAGCTCACCAGCAGACTATGGCTACACCTTC. Translating it yields CASSPADYGYTF.

The chain has TRBV11-2 and TRBJ1-4, with D tentatively TRBD1 (6 bases). Trimming pared 5 bases from V and 12 bases from J, leaving 10 bases between. CDR1 is SGHAT and CDR2 is FQNNGV in the germline V gene. The length of the CDR3 is 11 residues. The CDR3 here is CASSEGGELFF. The CDR3, as DNA: TGTGCCAGCAGCGAAGGGGGGGAACTGTTTTTT.

The rearrangement joins TRBV9 to TRBJ1-2; 7 bases fit TRBD1. The CDR3 loop spans 16 amino acids. Germline CDR1 SGDLS, CDR2 YYNGEE. Trimming at V came to 0 bases and at J to 5 bases, leaving 10 bases not matched to a gene. The CDR3 loop reads CASSVGDTGVGYGYTF. CDR3 bases: TGTGCCAGCAGCGTAGGGGATACAGGGGTTGGGTATGGCTACACCTTC.